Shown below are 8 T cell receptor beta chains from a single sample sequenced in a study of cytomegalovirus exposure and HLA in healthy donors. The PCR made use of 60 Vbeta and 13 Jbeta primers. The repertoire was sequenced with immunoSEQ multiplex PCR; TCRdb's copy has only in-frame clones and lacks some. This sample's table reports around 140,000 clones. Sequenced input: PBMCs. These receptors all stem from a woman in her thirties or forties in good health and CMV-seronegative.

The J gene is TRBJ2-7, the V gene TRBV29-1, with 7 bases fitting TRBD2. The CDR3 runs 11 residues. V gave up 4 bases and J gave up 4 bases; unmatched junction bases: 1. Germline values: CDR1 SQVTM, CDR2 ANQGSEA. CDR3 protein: CSVAGGYEQYV. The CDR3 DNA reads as TGCAGCGTTGCGGGGGGTTACGAGCAGTACGTC.

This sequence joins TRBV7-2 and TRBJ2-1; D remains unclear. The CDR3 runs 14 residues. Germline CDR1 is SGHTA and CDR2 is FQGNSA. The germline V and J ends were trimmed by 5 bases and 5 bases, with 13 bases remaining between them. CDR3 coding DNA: TGTGCCAGCAGCCCTCAACCGGCGGACAATGAGCAGTTCTTC. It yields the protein CASSPQPADNEQFF. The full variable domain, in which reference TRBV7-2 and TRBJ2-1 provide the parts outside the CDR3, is GAGVSQSPSNKVTEKGKDVELRCDPISGHTALYWYRQSLGQGLEFLIYFQGNSAPDKSGLPSDRFSAERTGGSVSTLTIQRTQQEDSAVYLCASSPQPADNEQFFGPGTRLTVL.

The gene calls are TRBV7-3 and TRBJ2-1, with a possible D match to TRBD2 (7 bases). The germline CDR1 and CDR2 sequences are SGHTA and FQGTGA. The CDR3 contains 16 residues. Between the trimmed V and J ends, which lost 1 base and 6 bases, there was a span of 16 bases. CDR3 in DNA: TGTGCCAGCAGCTTAAGGGAGGGGACATCGCCCAATGAGCAGTTCTTC. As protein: CASSLREGTSPNEQFF.

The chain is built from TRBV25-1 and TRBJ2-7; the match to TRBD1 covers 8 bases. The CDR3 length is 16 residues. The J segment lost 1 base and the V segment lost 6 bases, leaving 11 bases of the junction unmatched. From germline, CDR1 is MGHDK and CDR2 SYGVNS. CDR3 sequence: CASSPPIGQGSYEQYF. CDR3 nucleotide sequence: TGTGCCAGCAGCCCCCCCATAGGACAGGGTTCCTACGAGCAGTACTTC.

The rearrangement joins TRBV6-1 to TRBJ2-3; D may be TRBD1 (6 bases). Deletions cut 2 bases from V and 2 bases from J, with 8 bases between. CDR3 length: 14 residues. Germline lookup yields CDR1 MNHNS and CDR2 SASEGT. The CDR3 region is CASSEQGYTDTQYF. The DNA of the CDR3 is TGTGCCAGCAGTGAACAGGGGTACACAGATACGCAGTATTTT.

The CDR3 loop reads CASSVAGSLSGDTQYF. CDR3 DNA: TGTGCCAGCAGCGTAGCTGGCAGCCTGTCGGGAGATACGCAGTATTTT. The chain links TRBV9 to TRBJ2-3; no definite D call. V shed 0 bases and J shed 5 bases, with 16 bases lying between them. This CDR3 is built from 16 residues. CDR1 and CDR2 (germline): SGDLS, YYNGEE. Variable domain in full (rest from reference TRBV9 and TRBJ2-3): DSGVTQTPKHLITATGQRVTLRCSPRSGDLSVYWYQQSLDQGLQFLIQYYNGEERAKGNILERFSAQQFPDLHSELNLSSLELGDSALYFCASSVAGSLSGDTQYFGPGTRLTVL.

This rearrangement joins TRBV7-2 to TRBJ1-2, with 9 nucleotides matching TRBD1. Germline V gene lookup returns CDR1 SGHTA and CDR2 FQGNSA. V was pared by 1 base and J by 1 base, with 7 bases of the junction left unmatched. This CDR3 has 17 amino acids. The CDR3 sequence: CASSLGGTGKGNYGYTF. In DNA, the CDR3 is TGTGCCAGCAGCTTAGGAGGGACAGGGAAGGGTAACTATGGCTACACCTTC.

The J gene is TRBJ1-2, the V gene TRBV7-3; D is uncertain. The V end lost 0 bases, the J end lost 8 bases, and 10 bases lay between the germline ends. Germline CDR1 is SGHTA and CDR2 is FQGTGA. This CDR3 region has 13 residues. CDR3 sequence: CASSLTGSRGYTF. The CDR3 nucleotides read TGTGCCAGCAGCTTAACGGGGAGTAGGGGCTACACCTTC.